The TCR beta chain described here comes from a study of PD-L1 blockade in urothelial cancer. Study summary: Blood drawn 3 weeks (second dose) and 6 weeks after treatment start was analyzed.

TCRdb's copy holds only in-frame clones and misses some; the assay was immunoSEQ multiplex PCR. The table lists fewer than 45,000 clones, approximately 80% of them singletons, with 3.5% in the top ten. The trim removed 5 bases at V and 2 bases at J, leaving 3 bases unmatched. Per germline, CDR1 LNHNV and CDR2 YYDKDF (reference sequence). The CDR3 has 15 residues. This TCR was recovered from a man aged 65-85 years with urothelial cancer. The chain recombines TRBV15 with TRBJ2-2, with 9 bases fitting TRBD2. This sample comprised PBMCs, obtained around atezolizumab (anti-PD-L1) treatment. This CDR3 is CATSLAGTNTGELFF. CDR3 in DNA: TGTGCCACCAGCCTAGCGGGAACAAACACCGGGGAGCTGTTTTTT.